This entry describes one T cell receptor (beta chain). The sample comes from a study of blood T cell repertoires in COVID-19. Study details: The samples span acute and convalescent COVID-19 from the United States, Italy and Spain. Sources were T cells, B-cell-depleted T cells, or PBMCs; the material itself was cDNA or gDNA.

As handled by the study authors: Amplified reference gene primers provided the basis for estimating nucleated cell counts. Sequenced by immunoSEQ multiplex PCR; TCRdb stores in-frame clones only, minus some. The DNA was the basis for D and trimming; V, J and clone size are from that table. The table shows some 41,000 clones, with approximately 82% occurring only once. V shed 0 bases and J shed 2 bases, with 8 bases lying between them. The CDR3 is 14 residues long. Looked up from germline, CDR1 is SGHRS and CDR2 is YFSETQ. This sequence was found in an elderly woman with active or convalescent COVID-19. The chain is built from TRBV5-1 and TRBJ2-5; no reliable D call. The sequencing input was peripheral blood. CDR3 region: CASSLGLQQETQYF. The CDR3 DNA follows: TGCGCCAGCAGCTTGGGGCTACAGCAAGAGACCCAGTACTTC.